A single sample gave rise to the 14 T cell receptor beta chains below, sequenced in a study of PD-L1 blockade in urothelial cancer. The method was immunoSEQ multiplex PCR; TCRdb's version includes in-frame clones alone and lacks a portion of them. The sample includes some 110,000 clones, approximately 90% seen only once; the top ten take about 4%. The sample's time point: peripheral blood 6 weeks after treatment start. The sample consisted of PBMCs, taken around atezolizumab (anti-PD-L1) treatment. The receptors stem from a man in his sixties with urothelial cancer.

This clone has a single count. CDR3 amino acids: CSVGQNQETQYF. The CDR3, as DNA: TGCAGCGTTGGGCAGAACCAAGAGACCCAGTACTTC. The rearrangement uses TRBV29-1 and TRBJ2-5; D not resolved. The CDR3 length is 12 residues. Trimming removed 4 bases at V and 0 bases at J, with 6 bases between. Germline CDR1 and CDR2: SQVTM and ANQGSEA.

This chain connects TRBV5-6 to TRBJ2-2; 7 nucleotides line up with TRBD1. V shed 4 bases and J 4 bases; nucleotides not matched to a gene: 10. The CDR3 length is 16 residues. Germline assignment: CDR1 SGHDT and CDR2 YYEEEE. As DNA, the CDR3 is TGTGCCAGCAGCCCGGGACAGAGAAGGAGCACCGGGGAGCTGTTTTTT. Translating it yields CASSPGQRRSTGELFF.

The table lists this clone with a few counts. The chain uses TRBV19 and TRBJ1-2, with D hard to call. Germline lookup yields CDR1 LNHDA and CDR2 SQIVND (reference sequence). The CDR3 has 12 amino acids. The germline V and J ends were trimmed by 8 bases and 0 bases, with 7 bases remaining between them. The CDR3 bases are TGTGCCAGTTTCAGTGCTAACTATGGCTACACCTTC. It specifies CASFSANYGYTF.

This clone was seen only once. The rearrangement joins TRBV19 to TRBJ1-3; D is unresolved. The V end lost 2 bases, the J end lost 0 bases, and 11 bases lay between the germline ends. The CDR3 consists of 16 residues. CDR1 is LNHDA, CDR2 SQIVND, per germline (reference sequence). The CDR3 nucleotides are TGTGCCAGTAGTATATCCCCCCCCTTCTCTGGAAACACCATATATTTT. It yields the protein CASSISPPFSGNTIYF.

The chain recombines TRBV28 with TRBJ2-5; 8 nucleotides align to TRBD2. This CDR3 spans 15 amino acids. The germline gives CDR1 MDHEN, CDR2 SYDVKM. The V and J ends lost 6 bases and 5 bases, in that order; junction bases with no gene match: 11. The CDR3 bases are TGTGCCAGCAGGAGGGGAGCGGGGGCGGGGGAGACCCAGTACTTC. It specifies CASRRGAGAGETQYF. The entire variable domain, with the rest obtained from reference TRBV28 and TRBJ2-5, is as follows: DVKVTQSSRYLVKRTGEKVFLECVQDMDHENMFWYRQDPGLGLRLIYFSYDVKMKEKGDIPEGYSVSREKKERFSLILESASTNQTSMYLCASRRGAGAGETQYFGPGTRLLVL.

The V call is TRBV7-2, the J call TRBJ1-3, with 7 bases identical to TRBD1. Unmatched junction bases numbered 11, after V lost 5 bases and J lost 4 bases. This CDR3 region has 16 residues. Per germline, CDR1 SGHTA and CDR2 FQGNSA. The CDR3 coding sequence is TGTGCCAGCAGCCCCCGACAGGGCTTCCTCGGAAACACCATATATTTT. Translating it yields CASSPRQGFLGNTIYF.

The chain is built from TRBV6-5 and TRBJ1-1; D gene ambiguous. V dropped 2 bases and J dropped 1 base, with 5 bases sitting between them. The germline CDR1 and CDR2 sequences are MNHEY and SVGAGI. The CDR3 loop spans 13 amino acids. CDR3 protein: CASSYAENTEAFF. DNA for the CDR3: TGTGCCAGCAGTTACGCGGAGAACACTGAAGCTTTCTTT.

This sequence joins TRBV6-5 and TRBJ2-3, with TRBD2 identical over 9 bases. The CDR3 totals 14 residues. Germline loops: CDR1 MNHEY, CDR2 SVGAGI. With 10 bases clipped from V and 2 bases from J, the junction kept 7 bases outside the gene matches. The CDR3 loop reads CATQAGGFTDTQYF. For the CDR3, the DNA is TGTGCCACCCAGGCGGGGGGGTTCACAGATACGCAGTATTTT.

The J gene is TRBJ1-1, the V gene TRBV30, with D uncertain. Trimming stripped 0 bases from V and 2 bases from J, with 13 bases between. CDR1 and CDR2 (germline): GTSNPN, SVGIG (reference sequence). The CDR3 is made up of 15 amino acids. CDR3 protein: CAWSVRFKINTEAFF. Here the CDR3 DNA reads TGTGCCTGGAGTGTCCGGTTCAAGATTAACACTGAAGCTTTCTTT. Based on the CDR3 plus reference TRBV30 and TRBJ1-1, the full variable domain is SQTIHQWPATLVQPVGSPLSLECTVEGTSNPNLYWYRQAAGRGLQLLFYSVGIGQISSEVPQNLSASRPQDRQFILSSKKLLLSDSGFYLCAWSVRFKINTEAFFGQGTRLTVV.

This clone has just a few counts. V gene TRBV10-2 combines with J gene TRBJ1-5; D is undetermined. The V and J ends lost 6 bases and 5 bases respectively, with 14 bases between them. Germline V gene sequence: CDR1 WSHSY, CDR2 SAAADI. The CDR3 contains 14 residues. CDR3 sequence (DNA): TGCGCCAGCAGACCCCCGGGAACCCATCAGCCCCAGCATTTT. It translates to CASRPPGTHQPQHF.

The chain is built from TRBV5-1 and TRBJ1-2, with 8 bases that match TRBD1. Trimming at V came to 6 bases and at J to 8 bases, leaving 9 bases not matched to a gene. Germline CDR1 is SGHRS and CDR2 is YFSETQ. The CDR3 consists of 13 residues. The CDR3 DNA reads as TGCGCCAGCACCCTTCAGGGGGCCTACGGCTACACCTTC. It specifies CASTLQGAYGYTF.

The V call is TRBV7-2, the J call TRBJ2-1; TRBD2 matches at 7 bases. The CDR3 contains 14 residues. CDR1 and CDR2 (germline): SGHTA, FQGNSA. The trim removed 5 bases at V and 5 bases at J, leaving 6 bases unmatched. The CDR3 DNA reads as TGTGCCAGCAGCCCACGGCGGGGGAACAATGAGCAGTTCTTC. This gives the protein CASSPRRGNNEQFF.

The CDR3 is CASGLTVNTEAFF. As DNA, the CDR3 is TGTGCTAGTGGACTGACAGTGAACACTGAAGCTTTCTTT. The chain has TRBV12-5 and TRBJ1-1, with a tentative D call TRBD1 (5 bases). CDR3 size: 13 residues. Trimming shortened V by 6 bases and J by 0 bases, and 8 bases separated the two germline ends. The germline gives CDR1 LGHNT, CDR2 FRNRAP.

This rearrangement joins TRBV29-1 to TRBJ2-4, with D possibly being TRBD2 (5 bases). From germline, CDR1 is SQVTM and CDR2 ANQGSEA. The CDR3 consists of 13 residues. The V and J ends lost 7 bases and 0 bases respectively, with 10 bases between them. CDR3 nucleotides: TGCAGCGGCCGCGAGGGAGCCAAAAACATTCAGTACTTC. Its translation: CSGREGAKNIQYF.